The rows below give T cell receptor beta chains drawn from one sample of a study of T cell repertoires in cytomegalovirus infection. TCRdb reprocessed the reads via MiXCR and lists one record per CDR3 protein. The repertoire includes approximately 160,000 distinct CDR3 sequences, 17% of them detected once, and around 20% sits in the top ten. Sequenced input: CD8+ T cells from PBMCs. Every receptor here comes from a human donor in good health (CMV status not recorded). Some clones in this sample may be carry-over from other donors' samples. Both conserved end residues are part of each CDR3. The D gene is left open where the match is weak. Clone size is not always given. Where it is, it says once, few, many or a class for expanded clones.

D | size | J | V | CDR3 | DNA
TRBD2 | NA | TRBJ2-1 | TRBV28 | CASSFPGAGNNEQFF | TGTGCCAGCAGCTTCCCTGGAGCGGGAAACAATGAGCAGTTCTTC
NA | NA | TRBJ2-1 | TRBV4-3 | CASSQERAPPDEQFF | TGCGCCAGCAGCCAAGAGAGGGCACCCCCCGATGAGCAGTTCTTC
NA | few | TRBJ2-1 | TRBV7-9 | CASSSTLGSEQFF | TGTGCCAGCAGTTCTACCCTAGGCAGTGAGCAGTTCTTC
NA | NA | TRBJ2-7 | TRBV4-2 | CASSQDQGSYEQYF | TGTGCCAGCAGCCAAGATCAGGGCTCCTACGAGCAGTACTTC
NA | many | TRBJ1-2 | TRBV5-6 | CASSSGTQNYQGYTF | TGTGCCAGCAGCTCCGGGACACAGAACTATCAAGGCTACACCTTC
NA | NA | TRBJ1-1 | TRBV7-9 | CASSPAGEEAFF | TGTGCCAGCAGCCCTGCGGGAGAAGAAGCTTTCTTT
TRBD1 | NA | TRBJ1-5 | TRBV19 | CASVDRENQPQHF | TGTGCCAGTGTGGACAGGGAAAATCAGCCCCAGCATTTT
NA | few | TRBJ2-2 | TRBV28 | CASRRRNTGELFF | TGTGCCAGCAGGCGGCGGAACACCGGGGAGCTGTTTTTT
NA | few | TRBJ2-7 | TRBV7-9 | CASSSPVGPPQEQYF | TGTGCCAGCAGCTCCCCGGTGGGACCGCCCCAAGAGCAGTACTTC
NA | NA | TRBJ2-7 | TRBV5-6 | CASSLRHRAVEQYF | TGTGCCAGCAGCTTGAGGCACAGGGCCGTCGAGCAGTACTTC
TRBD1 | few | TRBJ2-7 | TRBV29-1 | CSVTDRGKEYEQYF | TGCAGCGTAACGGACAGGGGGAAAGAATACGAGCAGTACTTC
NA | NA | TRBJ2-7 | TRBV11-1 | CASSNRGVYEQYF | TGTGCCAGCAGCAATCGGGGTGTCTACGAGCAGTACTTC
NA | NA | TRBJ2-5 | TRBV6-5 | CASTGGPYQETQYF | TGTGCCAGCACTGGGGGCCCGTACCAAGAGACCCAGTACTTC
TRBD1 | few | TRBJ2-1 | TRBV7-6 | CASSRQGGDEQFF | TGTGCCAGCAGCCGACAGGGCGGCGATGAGCAGTTCTTC
NA | NA | TRBJ1-1 | TRBV7-8 | CASNLGAGWGTEAFF | TGTGCCAGCAACCTCGGGGCGGGGTGGGGTACTGAAGCTTTCTTT
TRBD1 | NA | TRBJ1-1 | TRBV6-6 | CASGGEEGSMNTEAFF | TGTGCCTCAGGGGGGGAAGAAGGTTCGATGAACACTGAAGCTTTCTTT
TRBD1 | NA | TRBJ2-3 | TRBV19 | CASRASTGMNTQYF | TGTGCCAGTAGGGCCTCGACAGGGATGAATACGCAGTATTTT
NA | NA | TRBJ2-3 | TRBV7-2 | CASTILTDTQYF | TGTGCCAGCACCATACTCACAGATACGCAGTATTTT
NA | NA | TRBJ2-1 | TRBV7-8 | CASSLFGGGPTDNEQFF | TGTGCCAGCAGCTTATTCGGAGGGGGGCCCACAGACAATGAGCAGTTCTTC
TRBD1 | NA | TRBJ2-2 | TRBV28 | CASCPGQGYGNTGELFF | TGTGCCAGCTGCCCGGGACAGGGTTATGGAAACACCGGGGAGCTGTTTTTT
NA | NA | TRBJ2-2 | TRBV7-8 | CASSKGTRGTGELFF | TGTGCCAGCAGCAAAGGGACACGGGGCACCGGGGAGCTGTTTTTT
NA | NA | TRBJ2-7 | TRBV7-9 | CASRDSSIHEQYF | TGTGCCAGCAGGGACAGTTCTATTCACGAGCAGTACTTC
NA | NA | TRBJ1-4 | TRBV6-1 | CASSDEPKLFF | TGTGCCAGCAGTGACGAGCCAAAACTGTTTTTT
NA | few | TRBJ2-7 | TRBV6-2/TRBV6-3 | CASSPRYEQYF | TGTGCCAGCAGTCCTCGGTACGAGCAGTACTTC
NA | few | TRBJ2-3 | TRBV7-8 | CASSLDAGLKDTQYF | TGTGCCAGCAGCTTAGATGCGGGACTTAAGGATACGCAGTATTTT
NA | few | TRBJ2-2 | TRBV28 | CASSFRGSGELFF | TGTGCCAGCAGTTTTCGGGGTTCCGGGGAGCTGTTTTTT
NA | few | TRBJ2-2 | TRBV13 | CASSLRSGVAGELFF | TGTGCCAGCAGCTTACGCTCCGGGGTCGCCGGGGAGCTGTTTTTT
TRBD1 | NA | TRBJ1-5 | TRBV12-3/TRBV12-4 | CASSWDSLNQPQHF | TGTGCCAGCAGTTGGGACAGTCTCAATCAGCCCCAGCATTTT
NA | few | TRBJ2-7 | TRBV10-1 | CASSEGGSAYEQYF | TGCGCCAGCAGTGAGGGCGGTAGCGCCTACGAGCAGTACTTC
TRBD1 | few | TRBJ1-1 | TRBV11-2 | CASSLHPGTGYEAFF | TGTGCCAGCAGCCTCCATCCCGGGACAGGGTACGAAGCTTTCTTT
NA | NA | TRBJ2-2 | TRBV6-8 | CASSYWGNGELFF | TGTGCCAGCAGTTACTGGGGTAACGGGGAGCTGTTTTTT
NA | NA | TRBJ2-2 | TRBV11-2 | CASSSGGRTNTGELFF | TGTGCCAGCAGCTCGGGTGGACGGACGAACACCGGGGAGCTGTTTTTT
NA | many | TRBJ2-1 | TRBV7-2 | CASSLNRVRAAAGNEQFF | TGTGCCAGCAGCTTAAACAGGGTTAGGGCGGCCGCCGGAAATGAGCAGTTCTTC
NA | few | TRBJ2-7 | TRBV12-3/TRBV12-4 | CASSAGGQPYEQYF | TGTGCCAGCAGTGCCGGGGGCCAACCCTACGAGCAGTACTTC
NA | few | TRBJ2-6 | TRBV7-9 | CASSSSKPTPPGANVLTF | TGTGCCAGCAGCTCTTCCAAACCAACACCTCCTGGGGCCAACGTCCTGACTTTC
TRBD2 | few | TRBJ2-7 | TRBV7-2 | CASSLNGGGISYEQYF | TGTGCCAGCAGCTTAAATGGCGGGGGGATTTCCTACGAGCAGTACTTC
NA | few | TRBJ1-1 | TRBV7-8 | CASRSHRLNTEAFF | TGTGCCAGCAGATCTCACAGACTGAACACTGAAGCTTTCTTT
TRBD1 | few | TRBJ1-1 | TRBV12-3/TRBV12-4 | CASSRRPDRASEAFF | TGTGCCAGCAGCCGAAGACCTGACAGGGCGTCTGAAGCTTTCTTT
TRBD1 | NA | TRBJ1-1 | TRBV7-2 | CASSFGQGSTEAFF | TGTGCCAGCAGCTTTGGACAGGGTAGTACTGAAGCTTTCTTT
TRBD1 | NA | TRBJ2-7 | TRBV28 | CASTHRGRYEQYF | TGTGCCAGCACCCACAGGGGTCGGTACGAGCAGTACTTC
NA | NA | TRBJ2-5 | TRBV7-9 | CASSLSGAGETQYF | TGTGCCAGCAGCTTATCGGGGGCAGGGGAGACCCAGTACTTC
NA | many | TRBJ2-5 | TRBV7-2 | CASSLKGETQYF | TGTGCCAGCAGCTTAAAGGGAGAGACCCAGTACTTC
TRBD2 | few | TRBJ2-3 | TRBV11-2 | CASSLRKASGRDTQYF | TGTGCCAGCAGCTTAAGAAAGGCGAGCGGGAGAGATACGCAGTATTTT
TRBD1 | few | TRBJ2-4 | TRBV25-1 | CASSEDRGNIQYF | TGTGCCAGCAGTGAAGACAGGGGAAACATTCAGTACTTC
NA | NA | TRBJ2-3 | TRBV12-3/TRBV12-4 | CASGRDTQYF | TGTGCCAGCGGACGAGATACGCAGTATTTT